A single sample is the source of the 8 T cell receptor beta chains below, sequenced in a study of beta chain features in type 1 diabetes. Regarding the study as a whole: Among patients with Type 1 diabetes, TCRB CDR3s were moderately but significantly shorter in every one of the four CD4+ subsets.

The sequenced template was cDNA made from the entire isolated RNA. Only in-frame clones appear in the TCRdb table, and some are missing; sequencing was by immunoSEQ multiplex PCR. Of 600,000 or so clones in the sample, approximately 13% were seen once. These TCRs are of unknown antigen specificity. Sequences were obtained from naive CD4+ T cells from blood. The source of these receptors is a man aged 30 to 45 with type 1 diabetes.

J is TRBJ1-5 and V is TRBV4-2, with D uncertain. This CDR3 contains 13 residues. V was trimmed by 4 bases and J by 8 bases, leaving 12 bases between them. Germline CDR1 LGHNA, CDR2 YNFKEQ. CDR3 sequence (DNA): TGTGCCAGCAGCCGACAAACCGGAGAGCCCCAGCATTTT. It translates to CASSRQTGEPQHF.

The rearrangement links TRBV5-6 to TRBJ2-7, with TRBD2 as a possible D gene (5 bases). V lost 0 bases to trimming and J lost 2 bases, with 12 bases between them. The CDR3 contains 15 residues. Germline lookup yields CDR1 SGHDT and CDR2 YYEEEE. DNA for the CDR3: TGTGCCAGCAGCTTGGGGACTCACTTACCCTACGAGCAGTACTTC. Protein sequence: CASSLGTHLPYEQYF.

The chain couples TRBV10-3 to TRBJ2-1, with 16 bases matching TRBD2. J was trimmed by 3 bases and V by 5 bases; bases with no gene match: 7. The CDR3 has 18 residues. Germline V gene data show CDR1 as ENHRY and CDR2 as SYGVKD. DNA of the CDR3: TGTGCCATCAGTCCGGGACTAGCGGGGGGGCCGGGCTACAATGAGCAGTTCTTC. This sequence encodes CAISPGLAGGPGYNEQFF.

V is TRBV5-4 and J is TRBJ1-6; D perhaps matches TRBD1 (5 bases). Trimming took 0 bases from V and 8 from J, leaving 9 bases between them. CDR3 length: 14 amino acids. CDR1 is SGHNT, CDR2 YYREEE, per germline (reference sequence). The CDR3 DNA reads TGTGCCAGCAGCTTGGAGCAGGGCCATTCACCCCTCCACTTT. It is translated as CASSLEQGHSPLHF.

The V and J genes are TRBV28 and TRBJ2-1, with D perhaps matching TRBD2 (6 bases). CDR3 length: 17 amino acids. V gave up 5 bases and J gave up 5 bases, with 22 bases separating them. Germline V gives CDR1 MDHEN, CDR2 SYDVKM. The CDR3 DNA is TGTGCCAGCAGTCCCCCGCGTCTGGCGGGGCTTAACAATGAGCAGTTCTTC. Translated, it gives CASSPPRLAGLNNEQFF. The entire variable domain, with the rest obtained from reference TRBV28 and TRBJ2-1, is as follows: DVKVTQSSRYLVKRTGEKVFLECVQDMDHENMFWYRQDPGLGLRLIYFSYDVKMKEKGDIPEGYSVSREKKERFSLILESASTNQTSMYLCASSPPRLAGLNNEQFFGPGTRLTVL.

This clone was detected only a few times. The CDR3 region has the DNA TGTGCCACCAGCAGAGAAGGGGGCCGAGTGAATGAGCAGTTCTTC. Translated, it gives CATSREGGRVNEQFF. The chain recombines TRBV15 with TRBJ2-1; TRBD1 aligns across 7 bases. CDR3 length: 15 residues. Germline CDR1 reads LNHNV; CDR2 reads YYDKDF (reference sequence). Germline trimming cut 0 bases from V and 7 bases from J; bases unmatched to any gene: 6.

The rearrangement links TRBV6-1 to TRBJ2-4; 7 bases are a match to TRBD2. The V gene's germline CDR1 is MNHNS and CDR2 SASEGT. The CDR3 totals 15 residues. Trimming at V came to 8 bases and at J to 3 bases, leaving 10 bases not matched to a gene. The CDR3, as DNA: TGTGCCAGCGCGACTAGCCGAGATTACAAAAACATTCAGTACTTC. The encoded protein is CASATSRDYKNIQYF.

As regards this clone: The junction and the germline gene differ at one end; a read error may be behind it. The chain couples TRBV28 to TRBJ2-3; 9 nucleotides match TRBD2. From germline, CDR1 is MDHEN and CDR2 SYDVKM. CDR3 length: 13 residues. CDR3 nucleotides: TGTGCCAGCAGTTTAGGGATAGCGGGGGACAAGCACTTT. It translates to CASSLGIAGDKHF.